This T cell receptor beta chain was retrieved from a study of OX40 agonist ivuxolimab in advanced cancers. Study context: Patients were given ivuxolimab, an antibody that agonizes OX40 (CD134).

The method was immunoSEQ multiplex PCR; TCRdb's version includes in-frame clones alone and lacks a portion of them. The sample yields 65,000 to 85,000 clones, around 83% seen once. This CDR3 spans 16 amino acids. J was trimmed by 5 bases and V by 7 bases; bases with no gene match: 8. From germline, CDR1 is SNHLY and CDR2 FYNNEI. The sequence derives from an adult with an advanced solid tumor such as melanoma, head and neck, liver or kidney cancer. The chain recombines TRBV2 with TRBJ2-5; TRBD2 matches at 15 bases. The sample consisted of CD4+ or CD8+ T cells sorted from blood, taken in a trial of the OX40 agonist ivuxolimab. Here the CDR3 DNA reads TGTGCCAGCAATAAAGGACTAGCGGGGGGGCTGGAGACCCAGTACTTC. Its protein product is CASNKGLAGGLETQYF.